The next 12 T cell receptor beta chains were all read from a single sample in a study of cytomegalovirus exposure and HLA in healthy donors. It was with 60 Vbeta and 13 Jbeta primers that the PCR ran. Generated by immunoSEQ multiplex PCR, the TCRdb table keeps only in-frame clones and is missing some. The sample has approximately 190,000 clones; 80% to 90% are singletons. Sequenced input: PBMCs. The receptors shown here come from a man aged 35 to 55 in good health and CMV-seropositive.

The chain combines TRBV2 with TRBJ1-1, with a weak D call TRBD1 (6 bases). The CDR3 runs 13 residues. V lost 8 bases and J lost 0, with 10 bases in between. Germline V gene sequence: CDR1 SNHLY, CDR2 FYNNEI. This CDR3 is CASSDSLNTEAFF. In nucleotides, the CDR3 is TGTGCCAGCTCGGACAGTCTGAACACTGAAGCTTTCTTT.

This clone was observed a single time. The genes are TRBV4-1 and TRBJ2-3; 13 nucleotides match TRBD2. This CDR3 spans 15 amino acids. CDR1 and CDR2 from the germline V gene are MGHRA and YSYEKL. The V gene end was trimmed by 5 bases and the J gene end by 6 bases; junction bases not matched to a gene: 5. This CDR3 reads CASSMGLAGTDTQYF. The CDR3 DNA reads TGCGCCAGCAGCATGGGACTAGCGGGAACCGATACGCAGTATTTT.

The chain recombines TRBV10-3 with TRBJ1-2; 7 nucleotides agree with TRBD1. Per germline, CDR1 ENHRY and CDR2 SYGVKD. V gave up 0 bases and J gave up 3 bases; unmatched junction bases: 13. There are 18 residues in the CDR3. The CDR3 DNA is TGTGCCATCAGTGAGTCAAGAGACAGGGATATCTTTTACTATGGCTACACCTTC. As protein: CAISESRDRDIFYYGYTF.

The V call is TRBV7-9, the J call TRBJ2-5; a weak D match, TRBD2 (5 bases). The J call may be faulty, since TRBJ2-7 better matches the DNA end. CDR3 length: 12 residues. CDR1 is SEHNR, CDR2 FQNEAQ, per germline (reference sequence). The CDR3, as DNA: TGTGCCAGCGGCGGGTGGGGAGACGAGCAGTACTTC. Protein sequence: CASGGWGDEQYF.

This clone was detected only once. J is TRBJ1-5 and V is TRBV5-5, with D maybe TRBD1 (6 bases). The V gene's germline CDR1 is SGHKS and CDR2 YYEKEE (reference sequence). CDR3 length: 15 residues. Trimming pared 3 bases from V and 6 bases from J, leaving 16 bases between. CDR3 in amino acids: CASSYSGVAGQPQHF. The CDR3 DNA reads TGTGCCAGCAGCTACTCAGGGGTTGCGGGTCAGCCCCAGCATTTT.

CDR3 DNA sequence: TGTGCCAGCAGCGTAGAAGCCAGGGGGCGAACTGGAAACACCATATATTTT. Translation: CASSVEARGRTGNTIYF. The chain is built from TRBV9 and TRBJ1-3, with TRBD1 matching over 8 bases. The CDR3 is 17 amino acids. Trimming took 0 bases from V and 2 from J; bases not matched to a gene: 7. Germline lookup yields CDR1 SGDLS and CDR2 YYNGEE.

V gene TRBV19 combines with J gene TRBJ1-4; D gene ambiguous. The CDR3 length is 11 residues. Germline V gene lookup returns CDR1 LNHDA and CDR2 SQIVND (reference sequence). V was pared by 8 bases and J by 8 bases, with 9 bases between. The CDR3 DNA reads as TGTGCCAGTGCGGAAGTGGAAAAACTGTTTTTT. Translated, it gives CASAEVEKLFF.

The chain uses TRBV28 and TRBJ1-3; D unresolved. Trimming removed 6 bases from V and 2 bases from J, with 14 bases in between. This CDR3 spans 15 amino acids. Germline V gives CDR1 MDHEN, CDR2 SYDVKM. The CDR3 region is CASSHRSWAGNTIYF. The CDR3, as DNA: TGTGCCAGCAGCCATAGGAGTTGGGCTGGAAACACCATATATTTT. The whole variable domain, filled in from reference TRBV28 and TRBJ1-3, reads DVKVTQSSRYLVKRTGEKVFLECVQDMDHENMFWYRQDPGLGLRLIYFSYDVKMKEKGDIPEGYSVSREKKERFSLILESASTNQTSMYLCASSHRSWAGNTIYFGEGSWLTVV.

CDR3 DNA sequence: TGTGCCAGCAGGCGACAGCCGCTTAATGAAAAACTGTTTTTT. Translation: CASRRQPLNEKLFF. This chain connects TRBV27 to TRBJ1-4, with D possibly matching TRBD1 (5 bases). The V end was cut by 6 bases, the J end by 4 bases, with 12 bases between. This CDR3 spans 14 amino acids. From germline, CDR1 is MNHEY and CDR2 SMNVEV (reference sequence).

The chain joins TRBV5-6 to TRBJ2-7; D is possibly TRBD2 (5 bases). This CDR3 is built from 13 residues. Between the trimmed V and J ends, which lost 4 bases and 4 bases, there was a span of 12 bases. The V gene's germline CDR1 is SGHDT and CDR2 YYEEEE. CDR3 sequence: CASSITSRYEQYF. The DNA for the CDR3 is TGTGCCAGCAGCATAACTAGTAGGTACGAGCAGTACTTC.

Only one count was recorded for this clone. This chain connects TRBV25-1 to TRBJ1-5; TRBD1 matches 9 bases. Germline trimming cut 3 bases from V and 3 bases from J; bases unmatched to any gene: 6. The germline V gene has CDR1 MGHDK and CDR2 SYGVNS. This CDR3 is 16 amino acids long. CDR3 loop: CASSESGTGYNQPQHF. In DNA form, the CDR3 reads TGTGCCAGCAGTGAGTCCGGGACAGGGTACAATCAGCCCCAGCATTTT.

This chain uses TRBV27 with TRBJ1-5, with a tentative D call TRBD1 (5 bases). Germline V gene data show CDR1 as MNHEY and CDR2 as SMNVEV (reference sequence). The CDR3 runs to 17 residues. V shed 4 bases and J shed 4 bases, with 20 bases lying between them. CDR3 nucleotide sequence: TGTGCCAGCAGTTACACAGTAAGGGCGGGGGGGAATCAGCCCCAGCATTTT. The encoded protein is CASSYTVRAGGNQPQHF.